Below, one T cell receptor (beta chain) is given with its context. Its antigen is unknown. This may stem from a read error, because a much larger clone lies one nucleotide away. This CDR3 fails to terminate in the conserved phenylalanine or tryptophan, so it likely reflects a read error. CDR3 regions were amplified by Arm-PCR using iRepertoire HTBI primers to build TCR beta libraries. A single record per CDR3 protein comes from TCRdb applying MiXCR to the multiplex PCR reads. The repertoire holds some 420,000 distinct CDR3 sequences, with about 20% as singletons. This sample stems from a study of regulatory T cells in long-lasting Graves disease. The study, taken as a whole, reports: Peripheral blood alone, not thyroid tissue, underwent study. When disease was persistent, TRBV28, TRBJ1-2 and TRBJ2-5 were the favored segments. Lower TCR diversity was seen in persistent Graves' patients than in newly diagnosed ones.

Time point denoted: persistent/refractory GD, antithyroid drugs over 5 years with positive TRAb. Making the TCR library involved RNA that had been extracted from PBMCs. Investigators report Graves' disease was diagnosed under American Thyroid Association guidelines. Germline V gene sequence: CDR1 MDHEN, CDR2 SYDVKM. The ends were cut back, 6 bases at V and 1 base at J, with 7 bases in the middle. The length of the CDR3 is 12 residues. Source: peripheral blood mononuclear cells (PBMCs), taken when the disease was refractory, from a patient treated with antithyroid drugs. The sequence was collected from a female donor with Graves disease. The J gene is TRBJ2-7, the V gene TRBV28; D gene uncertain. This CDR3 is CASRDPSYEQYL. CDR3 nucleotides: TGTGCCAGCAGGGACCCATCCTACGAGCAGTACCTC.